This T cell receptor (beta chain) appears in the sequencing data of a study of blood T cell repertoires in COVID-19. Only in-frame clones appear in the TCRdb table, and some are missing; sequencing was by immunoSEQ multiplex PCR. This sample carries about 86,000 clones, roughly four fifths of them seen once, and the ten largest clones take 0.95% to 1.5%. V lost 3 bases, J lost 8 bases, and 10 bases stayed unmatched. CDR3 size: 14 residues. CDR1 and CDR2 (germline): SGHTS, YDEGEE. The chain uses TRBV5-8 and TRBJ1-2; TRBD1 matches 7 bases. This sequence originates from a woman older than 75 with acute or convalescent COVID-19. The sample consisted of peripheral blood. The CDR3 nucleotides read TGTGCCAGCAGCTCCTGGACAGGCTCTCAAGGCTACACCTTC. The encoded protein is CASSSWTGSQGYTF.